The rows below give T cell receptor beta chains drawn from one sample of a study of lymphopenia after photon versus proton radiotherapy. TCRdb's copy holds only in-frame clones and misses some; the assay was immunoSEQ multiplex PCR. The data show some 30,000 clones, about 90% seen once. This sample comprised peripheral blood, obtained from a patient treated with photon-based radiotherapy. The receptors were sampled from a woman aged 50 to 65 with pancreatic cancer. The CDR3 runs from the conserved cysteine through the conserved F or W. Each record gives: clone size, J gene, D gene, V gene, CDR3 DNA, CDR3 protein. A D gene is named only where the DNA matches it firmly. Clone size is not always given. Where it is, it says once, few, many or a class for expanded clones.

. TRBJ2-7 TRBD1 TRBV30 TGTGCCTGGAGTGTACAGGGGGCCTACGAGCAGTACTTC CAWSVQGAYEQYF
. TRBJ2-7 . TRBV5-6 TGTGCCAGCAGCTCCTTTACCCCCTACGAGCAGTACTTC CASSSFTPYEQYF
. TRBJ2-6 . TRBV19 TGTGCCGTGCAGACCCCCAGTGGGGCCAACGTCCTGACTTTC CAVQTPSGANVLTF
. TRBJ2-7 . TRBV28 TGTGCCAGCACGGCCAGCTCCTACGAGCAGTACTTC CASTASSYEQYF
. TRBJ2-1 . TRBV6-5 TGTGCCAGCAGTTACGCGAATCTTGGAGGACCCAATGAGCAGTTCTTC CASSYANLGGPNEQFF
. TRBJ2-2 TRBD2 TRBV29-1 TGCAGCGCGGGGGGGCGGCCGAACACCGGGGAGCTGTTTTTT CSAGGRPNTGELFF
. TRBJ2-7 TRBD1 TRBV7-7 TGTGCCAGCAGCTTACGGCAGGGGGCCTACGAGCAGTACTTC CASSLRQGAYEQYF
. TRBJ2-7 TRBD1 TRBV7-9 TGTGCCAGCAGCTTTACAGGGGACTACGAGCAGTACTTC CASSFTGDYEQYF
. TRBJ1-4 . TRBV13 TGTGCCAGCAGCTGGGGAGAAAAACTGTTTTTT CASSWGEKLFF
. TRBJ1-3 . TRBV4-3 TGCGCCAGCAGCCACCGGAACAGACAGTCAAAGTCTGGAAACACCATATATTTT CASSHRNRQSKSGNTIYF
. TRBJ2-7 . TRBV7-9 TGTGCCAGCAGCTTAGGAGTGTCGGTCGAGCAGTACTTC CASSLGVSVEQYF
. TRBJ2-7 TRBD1 TRBV28 TGTGCCAGCAGCCTGAACAGGGGGCGTTTCTACGAGCAGTACTTC CASSLNRGRFYEQYF
. TRBJ2-1 . TRBV5-1 TGCGCCAGCAGGTGGAGTACAGGCAATGAGCAGTTCTTC CASRWSTGNEQFF
. TRBJ2-3 TRBD2 TRBV6-6 TGTGCCAGCAGTTACGCGGGAGGGCCATCAGATACGCAGTATTTT CASSYAGGPSDTQYF
. TRBJ2-7 . TRBV2 TGTGCCAGCAAAGTAGGGCTTGAAACCTACGAGCAGTACTTC CASKVGLETYEQYF
once TRBJ2-3 . TRBV10-3 TGTGCCATCAAGAGGGTTGAGGGCTCAGATACGCAGTATTTT CAIKRVEGSDTQYF
once TRBJ2-5 TRBD2 TRBV7-6 TGTGCCAGCAGTCCAAGCGGGAGAGGGGGGCGGGGAGAGACCCAGTACTTC CASSPSGRGGRGETQYF
. TRBJ2-3 . TRBV28 TGTGCCAGCAGTGCTCCCACAGATACGCAGTATTTT CASSAPTDTQYF
. TRBJ2-1 . TRBV28 TGTGCCAGCAGTCCCCCCGGGGGGCTGACGAATGAGCAGTTCTTC CASSPPGGLTNEQFF
. TRBJ1-1 . TRBV19 TGTGCCAGTAGTATTCCGGGCAGGGTGAACACTGAAGCTTTCTTT CASSIPGRVNTEAFF
. TRBJ2-3 . TRBV6-4 TGTGCCAGCAGTGAGGCTAGCGCAGATACGCAGTATTTT CASSEASADTQYF
. TRBJ2-2 . TRBV5-4 TGTGCCAGCAGCTTCGGTCTCACCGGGGAGCTGTTTTTT CASSFGLTGELFF
. TRBJ2-3 . TRBV14 TGTGCCAGCAGCCCCGTTAGACAGAAAACTTTCACAGATACGCAGTATTTT CASSPVRQKTFTDTQYF
once TRBJ2-2 TRBD2 TRBV11-2 TGTGCCAGCAGCCCTGCCGGGACTAGCGGGATGGCGGGCGGGGAGCTGTTTTTT CASSPAGTSGMAGGELFF
few TRBJ2-2 . TRBV6-1 TGTGCCAGCAGTGAAGAATATACCCGGACCACGAACACCGGGGAGCTGTTTTTT CASSEEYTRTTNTGELFF
. TRBJ1-1 . TRBV6-6 TGTGCCAGCAGTTACTCGATAGTCACAGGGCCCGCTGAAGCTTTCTTT CASSYSIVTGPAEAFF
. TRBJ2-7 TRBD2 TRBV5-4 TGTGCCAGCAATAGCGGGAGCTCCTACGAGCAGTACTTC CASNSGSSYEQYF
. TRBJ1-1 . TRBV25-1 TGTGCCAGCATTGACCTGATAAACACTGAAGCTTTCTTT CASIDLINTEAFF
. TRBJ2-3 TRBD2 TRBV5-8 TGTGCCAGCAGCGCACGGGGGGGAGGGACAGATACGCAGTATTTT CASSARGGGTDTQYF
. TRBJ1-1 . TRBV11-3 TGTGCCAGCAGCTTTGAGGGCGGTGAAGCTTTCTTT CASSFEGGEAFF
. TRBJ2-1 TRBD2 TRBV6-5 TGTGCCAGCAGTTACTCGACTAGCGGGAGAAGTCTTGAGCAGTTCTTC CASSYSTSGRSLEQFF
. TRBJ2-5 TRBD1 TRBV5-5 TGTGCCAGCAGCCGAGGGGGCCGGGCGGTGAGTCAAGAGACCCAGTACTTC CASSRGGRAVSQETQYF
. TRBJ2-1 . TRBV9 TGTGCCAGCAGCGTAGTGACCCACCCAATGGAGCAGTTCTTC CASSVVTHPMEQFF
. TRBJ2-1 . TRBV4-3 TGCGCCAGCAGCCAACGGAGGGGGCCCGGAGTTCTCTACAATGAGCAGTTCTTC CASSQRRGPGVLYNEQFF
. TRBJ1-1 . TRBV6-1 TGTGCCAGCAGTGAACGCGTGAACACTGAAGCTTTCTTT CASSERVNTEAFF
. TRBJ2-2 TRBD2 TRBV5-6 TGTGCCAGCAGCTTGGTGGGGACTAGCGGGGGAACCGGGGAGCTGTTTTTT CASSLVGTSGGTGELFF
. TRBJ2-4 TRBD1 TRBV7-9 TGTGCCAGCAGCACTCAACAGGGGGCTATGAACATTCAGTACTTC CASSTQQGAMNIQYF
. TRBJ2-3 . TRBV5-1 TGCGCCAGCAGCGGCGAGGCACGGACAGATACGCAGTATTTT CASSGEARTDTQYF
. TRBJ1-1 . TRBV15 TGTGCCACCAGCAGAGAACAGGGAGTGAACACTGAAGCTTTCTTT CATSREQGVNTEAFF
. TRBJ2-1 TRBD2 TRBV7-6 TGTGCCAGCAGCTCTATAGCGGGAGGGCCTAATGAGCAGTTCTTC CASSSIAGGPNEQFF
few TRBJ1-1 TRBD1 TRBV7-6 TGTGCCAGCAGCTCCACGGTACCGGGACAGGGGAACACTGAAGCTTTCTTT CASSSTVPGQGNTEAFF
. TRBJ1-2 . TRBV4-3 TGCGCCAGCAGCCAAGAGGCCGGACAGAGATATGGCTACACCTTC CASSQEAGQRYGYTF
. TRBJ1-4 . TRBV19 TGTGCCAGTAGTGGCTGGGGAGGTGAAAAACTGTTTTTT CASSGWGGEKLFF
. TRBJ2-7 TRBD2 TRBV5-1 TGCGCCAGCAGCTTGGCGGGGACTAGCGGGAGTGCCTACGAGCAGTACTTC CASSLAGTSGSAYEQYF
. TRBJ2-3 . TRBV6-5 TGTGCCAGCGGATTCTTGGGGGGAGATACGCAGTATTTT CASGFLGGDTQYF
. TRBJ2-3 TRBD2 TRBV7-2 TGTGCCAGCAGCTTAAATCTAGCGGGTCCAGATACGCAGTATTTT CASSLNLAGPDTQYF
. TRBJ2-1 . TRBV5-5 TGTGCCAGCAGCTTGGAGGGAAATGAGCAGTTCTTC CASSLEGNEQFF
. TRBJ2-7 . TRBV2 TGTGCCACCGGGACCTACCACTACGAGCAGTACTTC CATGTYHYEQYF
. TRBJ2-3 TRBD2 TRBV19 TGTGCCAGTAGTTCCTCCACTGTGAGCGGGGGGGGCACAGATACGCAGTATTTT CASSSSTVSGGGTDTQYF
. TRBJ2-7 . TRBV7-8 TGTGCCAGCAGCTTACTGTCCGGGACCGGATACGAGCAGTACTTC CASSLLSGTGYEQYF
few TRBJ1-5 . TRBV7-9 TGTGCCAGCAGTCCCCGGGGCACGAATCAGCCCCAGCATTTT CASSPRGTNQPQHF
. TRBJ2-1 TRBD2 TRBV19 TGTGCCAGTAGTCCCCGGATGGGTAGCGGGAACTACAATGAGCAGTTCTTC CASSPRMGSGNYNEQFF
. TRBJ2-1 . TRBV27 TGTGCCAGCAGGGGGGCGGGAGTGTGGGATGAGCAGTTCTTC CASRGAGVWDEQFF
. TRBJ2-3 TRBD2 TRBV28 TGTGCCAGCAGTTCCCCGACTAGCGGGGGTAGCACAGATACGCAGTATTTT CASSSPTSGGSTDTQYF
few TRBJ1-1 . TRBV7-9 TGTGCCAGCAGCCGATACGAGACAGGAAGGGCCACTGAAGCTTTCTTT CASSRYETGRATEAFF
. TRBJ2-1 TRBD2 TRBV27 TGTGCCACCCACGGTTCCTCAGCGGGAGGGACATACAATGAGCAGTTCTTC CATHGSSAGGTYNEQFF
. TRBJ1-1 . TRBV30 TGTGCCTGGAGTGTACGCGGGAACACTGAAGCTTTCTTT CAWSVRGNTEAFF